The clone carrying this TCR beta chain showed up many times. This record belongs to a study of prognosis after radiotherapy for stage I lung cancer. At the level of the study: Oligometastatic NSCLC after surgical resection of the primary tumor was present in about 5 patients, while newly diagnosed primary stage I lung tumors were present in over eleven.

The CDR3 covers 13 residues. The germline CDR1 and CDR2 sequences are SGHRS and YFSETQ. V was shortened by 0 bases and J by 4 bases, with 8 bases between the two germline ends. With two-round multiplex PCR, TCR beta CDR3 sequences were amplified from genomic DNA. Amplification during the initial PCR round employed primers specific to each TRBV and TRBJ gene. Each CDR3 protein gets one entry after TCRdb re-called the multiplex PCR reads with MiXCR. The sample holds tens of thousands of distinct CDR3 sequences; 35% to 45% are singletons and the top ten take approximately 52%. The receptor was derived from a donor aged 50 or older with non-small cell lung cancer. The chain has TRBV5-1 and TRBJ2-7; D may be TRBD2 (5 bases). Sequenced material: PBMCs, taken before or after stereotactic body radiation therapy (not recorded which). CDR3 protein: CASSLVGEYEQYF. CDR3 nucleotide sequence: TGCGCCAGCAGCTTGGTTGGGGAGTACGAGCAGTACTTC.